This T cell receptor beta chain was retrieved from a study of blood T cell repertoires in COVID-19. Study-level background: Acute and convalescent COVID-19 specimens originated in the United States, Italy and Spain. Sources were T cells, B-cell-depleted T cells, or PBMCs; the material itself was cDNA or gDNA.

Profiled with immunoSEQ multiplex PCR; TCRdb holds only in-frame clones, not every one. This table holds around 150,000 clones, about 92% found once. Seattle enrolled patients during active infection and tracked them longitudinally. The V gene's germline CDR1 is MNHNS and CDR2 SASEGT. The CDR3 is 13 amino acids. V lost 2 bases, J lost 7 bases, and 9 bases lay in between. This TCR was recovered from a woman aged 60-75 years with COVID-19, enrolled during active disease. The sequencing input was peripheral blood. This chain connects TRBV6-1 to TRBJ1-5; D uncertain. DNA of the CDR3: TGTGCCAGCAGTGAAACTAGGACGCAGCCCCAGCATTTT. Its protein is CASSETRTQPQHF.